The clone carrying this T cell receptor (beta chain) was counted once. The sample carries other DNA sequences with the same CDR3. Only in-frame clones appear in the TCRdb table, and some are missing; sequencing was by immunoSEQ multiplex PCR. The data hold about 2.3 million clones, with around 92% observed a single time. This sample was taken from a study of shared clonotypes between healthy human individuals. Source material: naive CD4+ T cells from PBMCs. As to subset: CD45RA+ positively selected. The receptor was isolated from a man aged 18 to 35 in good health. Some clones in this sample may be carry-over from other donors' samples.

DNA of the CDR3: TGTGCCAGCAGTAGGAGGTGGGACACTGAAGCTTTCTTT. It encodes CASSRRWDTEAFF. This chain uses TRBV28 with TRBJ1-1; D is unresolved. Germline V gene lookup returns CDR1 MDHEN and CDR2 SYDVKM. With 5 bases removed from V and 3 bases from J, the gap between germline ends came to 10 bases. The CDR3 has 13 residues. Filled out from reference TRBV28 and TRBJ1-1, the complete variable domain reads DVKVTQSSRYLVKRTGEKVFLECVQDMDHENMFWYRQDPGLGLRLIYFSYDVKMKEKGDIPEGYSVSREKKERFSLILESASTNQTSMYLCASSRRWDTEAFFGQGTRLTVV.